This T cell receptor beta chain was identified in a study of blood T cell repertoires in COVID-19. Study-wide context: Nucleic acid was either cDNA or gDNA, and it came from T cells, B-cell-depleted T cells, or PBMCs.

CDR3 length: 17 residues. V was pared by 0 bases and J by 5 bases, with 8 bases of the junction left unmatched. Germline V CDR1 and CDR2: SGDLS, YYNGEE. Original data processing: It was from reference gene primer amplification that nucleated cell counts were estimated. This table comes from immunoSEQ multiplex PCR, and its TCRdb copy is limited to in-frame clones, with some not included. V, J and clone size reflect that table, while D and trimming were determined from the DNA. This table has tens of thousands of clones, around 80% appearing once. The sequence came from a human donor in a cohort sampled during active COVID-19. Material for sequencing was peripheral blood. The chain combines TRBV9 with TRBJ2-3; 11 bases align to TRBD2. The CDR3 loop is CASSVATSGSQGDTQYF. The CDR3 DNA follows: TGTGCCAGCAGCGTAGCTACTAGCGGGAGTCAAGGAGATACGCAGTATTTT.